This T cell receptor beta chain was captured in a study of cytomegalovirus exposure and HLA in healthy donors. Study-level results: The study listed around 150 cytomegalovirus-associated TCR beta chains. It was reportedly the case that the classifier diagnosed cytomegalovirus status with high specificity and sensitivity.

Note on this clone: Its antigen is not identified.

The table came from immunoSEQ multiplex PCR; TCRdb's copy has only in-frame clones and leaves some out. Among about 110,000 clones, roughly 90% were seen once, and the ten largest hold almost 1.5%. Germline-derived CDR1 and CDR2 are MNHNS and SASEGT. The germline V and J ends were trimmed by 10 bases and 2 bases, with 9 bases remaining between them. The CDR3 is 11 amino acids. This receptor was obtained from a woman aged 30 to 39 in good health and CMV-seropositive. Sequenced: PBMCs. The gene calls are TRBV6-1 and TRBJ2-7, with D uncertain. The CDR3 DNA follows: TGTGCCACCTCGGTCGCCTACGAGCAGTACTTC. As protein: CATSVAYEQYF.